This paragraph reports one TCR beta chain. Its specific antigen is unknown. The record has no base qualities; no much larger clone is one base away. The library was produced with the immunoSEQ multiplex PCR assay. TCRdb re-hosts the immuneACCESS table, in-frame sequences only. Its copies lack some clones; in the studies checked, an unresolved V gene accounts for under half of them, and the cause for the rest is not known. Here the sample has over 80,000 clones; 85% occur a single time. The top ten constitute roughly a fifth of the sample. The entry originates in a study of control samples from healthy donors and cancer patients (dated by TCRdb to about 2020). The CDR3 measures 15 amino acids from cysteine to phenylalanine. Just the 45-base CDR3 DNA is kept, in frame starting at base 1. The germline V gene sets CDR1 to SGDLS and CDR2 to YYNGEE. V loses 1 base of germline sequence and J loses 1 base, and the interval between the two ends is 10 bases.

The source of this sequence is a young man in good health. What was sequenced was blood. This chain is built from TRBV9 and TRBJ2-3; a tentative D call is TRBD2 (6 bases match). CDR3 region: CASSVWSGGTDTQYF. At the DNA level, the sequence is TGTGCCAGCAGCGTATGGTCGGGGGGCACAGATACGCAGTATTTT.